The 27 T cell receptor beta chains reported below all come from one sample, sequenced in a study of cytomegalovirus exposure and HLA in healthy donors. Generated by immunoSEQ multiplex PCR, the TCRdb table keeps only in-frame clones and is missing some. The table records some 130,000 clones, approximately 89% of them present only once. Sequencing was performed on PBMCs. The receptors were sampled from a woman aged 18 to 35 in good health and CMV-seronegative.

DNA for the CDR3: TGTGCCAGTAGTACTCGACAGGGGACGGCTGAAGCTTTCTTT. Translation: CASSTRQGTAEAFF. The rearrangement uses TRBV19 and TRBJ1-1, with 8 bases fitting TRBD1. This CDR3 comprises 14 residues. The V gene end was trimmed by 4 bases and the J gene end by 6 bases; junction bases not matched to a gene: 7. From germline, CDR1 is LNHDA and CDR2 SQIVND (reference sequence).

The rearrangement joins TRBV7-9 to TRBJ2-7; D is undetermined. CDR3 size: 12 residues. From germline, CDR1 is SEHNR and CDR2 FQNEAQ (reference sequence). The germline V and J ends were trimmed by 4 bases and 3 bases, with 7 bases remaining between them. In DNA form, the CDR3 reads TGTGCCAGCAGCTCGAACAGCTACGAGCAGTACTTC. Its protein product is CASSSNSYEQYF.

The V gene is TRBV5-1, the J gene TRBJ1-1; weak D call: TRBD1 (6 bases). V lost 6 bases and J 3 bases, leaving 18 bases between the germline ends. From germline, CDR1 is SGHRS and CDR2 YFSETQ. The CDR3 is made up of 15 amino acids. CDR3 sequence (DNA): TGCGCCAGCAACGATCCGAAACAGGGATACACTGAAGCTTTCTTT. Residues: CASNDPKQGYTEAFF.

The chain has TRBV5-1 and TRBJ1-2; 12 bases agree with TRBD1. Germline-derived CDR1 and CDR2 are SGHRS and YFSETQ. This CDR3 spans 15 amino acids. Trimming removed 5 bases from V and 7 bases from J; junction bases left unmatched: 9. The DNA of the CDR3 is TGCGCCAGCAGTCCGACCGGGACAGGGGGCGGTGGCTACACCTTC. Amino acid sequence: CASSPTGTGGGGYTF.

The chain combines TRBV5-6 with TRBJ1-5, with unresolved D. V lost 0 bases and J lost 1, with 11 bases in between. Germline-derived CDR1 and CDR2 are SGHDT and YYEEEE. The CDR3 runs 16 residues. The CDR3 loop reads CASSLAGRGSNQPQHF. DNA for the CDR3: TGTGCCAGCAGCTTGGCGGGTCGCGGAAGCAATCAGCCCCAGCATTTT.

This chain uses TRBV9 with TRBJ2-2; TRBD1 is a possible D gene (6 bases). Germline-derived CDR1 and CDR2 are SGDLS and YYNGEE. V was pared by 0 bases and J by 5 bases, with 17 bases between. The CDR3 spans 17 residues. The DNA for the CDR3 is TGTGCCAGCAGCGTAGCTAGCAGGGGCCAGTTGACCGGGGAGCTGTTTTTT. Translating it yields CASSVASRGQLTGELFF.

This clone appeared once. The V call is TRBV7-9, the J call TRBJ2-7; D is uncertain. Per the germline V gene, CDR1 is SEHNR and CDR2 is FQNEAQ (reference sequence). The CDR3 runs to 15 residues. The V gene lost 4 bases and the J gene lost 2 bases, with 15 bases spanning the gap. For the CDR3, the DNA is TGTGCCAGCAGCTCTCCGAAACAGATAACCTACGAGCAGTACTTC. It is translated as CASSSPKQITYEQYF.

The chain joins TRBV5-6 to TRBJ1-4; D is uncertain. This CDR3 is built from 15 residues. The V gene lost 2 bases and the J gene lost 0 bases, with 8 bases spanning the gap. CDR1 and CDR2 (germline): SGHDT, YYEEEE. The CDR3 spells CASSLLVATNEKLFF. The CDR3 nucleotides read TGTGCCAGCAGCTTATTGGTAGCAACTAATGAAAAACTGTTTTTT.

This chain uses TRBV5-4 with TRBJ1-1; D remains unclear. The V and J ends lost 7 bases and 4 bases respectively, with 14 bases between them. The CDR3 totals 13 residues. The germline CDR1 and CDR2 sequences are SGHNT and YYREEE (reference sequence). CDR3 residues: CASPRAGGTEAFF. CDR3 sequence (DNA): TGTGCCAGCCCGAGGGCGGGCGGCACTGAAGCTTTCTTT.

The chain links TRBV5-8 to TRBJ2-7, with TRBD1 identical over 11 bases. Germline V gives CDR1 SGHTS, CDR2 YDEGEE. Unmatched junction bases numbered 9, after V lost 1 base and J lost 6 bases. CDR3 size: 16 residues. In nucleotides, the CDR3 is TGTGCCAGCAGCTTGAAAGGGACAGGGGGTATGGGCGAGCAGTACTTC. It is translated as CASSLKGTGGMGEQYF.

The J gene is TRBJ2-5, the V gene TRBV7-2; D is perhaps TRBD1 (5 bases). V lost 3 bases to trimming and J lost 0 bases, with 11 bases between them. This CDR3 is built from 15 residues. Germline lookup yields CDR1 SGHTA and CDR2 FQGNSA. The CDR3 DNA reads TGTGCCAGCAGCTTTCATCGGACATACCAAGAGACCCAGTACTTC. As protein: CASSFHRTYQETQYF.

Many counts were recorded for this clone. This chain links TRBV7-9 with TRBJ1-6; 7 positions agree with TRBD1. J gave up 6 bases and V 2 bases, and 4 bases lay outside the gene matches. This CDR3 contains 15 residues. CDR1 is SEHNR, CDR2 FQNEAQ, per germline (reference sequence). Written as DNA, the CDR3 is TGTGCCAGCAGCTTAATGGGACAGTTTAATTCACCCCTCCACTTT. Protein: CASSLMGQFNSPLHF.

The chain links TRBV28 to TRBJ1-3, with TRBD1 identical over 9 bases. V was pared by 2 bases and J by 4 bases, with 6 bases of the junction left unmatched. CDR3 size: 16 residues. CDR1 and CDR2 from the germline V gene are MDHEN and SYDVKM. The CDR3 is CASSLTGQGDGNTIYF. The CDR3 region has the DNA TGTGCCAGCAGTTTAACGGGACAGGGAGACGGAAACACCATATATTTT.

The gene calls are TRBV28 and TRBJ1-2; D may be TRBD1 (6 bases). The length of the CDR3 is 12 residues. V was trimmed by 6 bases and J by 5 bases, leaving 10 bases between them. Germline CDR1 and CDR2: MDHEN and SYDVKM. The CDR3: CASSLQGYGYTF. The CDR3 DNA sequence: TGTGCCAGCAGCCTTCAGGGGTATGGCTACACCTTC.

This clone was observed a single time. This chain uses TRBV6-5 with TRBJ1-4; D might be TRBD1 (6 bases). Deletions cut 4 bases from V and 3 bases from J, with 15 bases between. Germline V gene sequence: CDR1 MNHEY, CDR2 SVGAGI. This CDR3 spans 16 amino acids. CDR3 DNA sequence: TGTGCCAGCAGTTCCCTAACAGGGCGGGCTAATGAAAAACTGTTTTTT. This encodes CASSSLTGRANEKLFF.

V gene TRBV25-1 combines with J gene TRBJ2-7; D possibly corresponds to TRBD2 (6 bases). The germline CDR1 and CDR2 sequences are MGHDK and SYGVNS. This CDR3 spans 17 amino acids. Trimming removed 5 bases at V and 6 bases at J, with 26 bases between. The CDR3 spells CASSPQPGRRPPREQYF. The DNA of the CDR3 is TGTGCCAGCAGTCCCCAACCCGGGAGAAGGCCCCCTCGCGAGCAGTACTTC.

This chain links TRBV19 with TRBJ2-1; 13 bases match TRBD2. Looked up from germline, CDR1 is LNHDA and CDR2 is SQIVND (reference sequence). The CDR3 is made up of 16 amino acids. The ends lost 5 bases at V and 11 bases at J; junction bases unmatched: 12. CDR3: CASSLRTGLAGRKQFF. CDR3 in DNA: TGTGCCAGTAGTTTACGAACGGGACTAGCGGGACGAAAGCAGTTCTTC.

This rearrangement joins TRBV5-1 to TRBJ2-7; 11 bases line up with TRBD1. The trim removed 0 bases at V and 6 bases at J, leaving 8 bases unmatched. The CDR3 runs 16 residues. Per the germline V gene, CDR1 is SGHRS and CDR2 is YFSETQ. The CDR3 DNA reads TGCGCCAGCAGCTTGGCCGGACAGGGGGCGAGAGGCGAGCAGTACTTC. This translates into CASSLAGQGARGEQYF.

V and J are TRBV18 and TRBJ2-2; D not resolved. V was cut by 3 bases and J by 1 base, with 9 bases left in between. The CDR3 has 15 residues. CDR1 and CDR2 from the germline V gene are KGHSH and LQKENI. CDR3 bases: TGTGCCAGCTCACCCGAGGAAGGGAACACCGGGGAGCTGTTTTTT. It translates to CASSPEEGNTGELFF.

This clone was seen a handful of times. The chain has TRBV5-1 and TRBJ2-7; 8 bases are a match to TRBD1. The junction had 9 bases not matched to a gene; V was cut back by 1 base and J by 12 bases. The CDR3 runs to 13 residues. Germline CDR1 is SGHRS and CDR2 is YFSETQ. The CDR3 region is CASSLTGQGSWYF. In DNA form, the CDR3 reads TGCGCCAGCAGCTTGACAGGACAGGGTTCCTGGTACTTC.

The sample holds one count of this clone. The chain has TRBV5-5 and TRBJ2-5; perhaps TRBD1 as D (5 bases). The germline CDR1 and CDR2 sequences are SGHKS and YYEKEE (reference sequence). Deletions cut 4 bases from V and 3 bases from J, with 10 bases between. The CDR3 extends over 13 amino acids. The CDR3 bases are TGTGCCAGCAGCCGGTCGACAGAAGAGACCCAGTACTTC. Residues: CASSRSTEETQYF.

This rearrangement joins TRBV27 to TRBJ1-3; D is uncertain. The CDR3 length is 11 residues. Between the trimmed V and J ends, which lost 8 bases and 0 bases, there was a span of 2 bases. Germline-derived CDR1 and CDR2 are MNHEY and SMNVEV (reference sequence). Written as DNA, the CDR3 is TGTGCCAGCCTCTCTGGAAACACCATATATTTT. This encodes CASLSGNTIYF.

This clone has only one observation. V is TRBV5-1 and J is TRBJ2-1; 12 bases align to TRBD2. The CDR3 contains 18 residues. V shed 5 bases and J 1 base; nucleotides not matched to a gene: 10. Germline loops: CDR1 SGHRS, CDR2 YFSETQ. CDR3 sequence: CASSYSGTSGLSYNEQFF. Written as DNA, the CDR3 is TGCGCCAGCAGTTACTCCGGGACTAGCGGGTTATCCTACAATGAGCAGTTCTTC.

The chain uses TRBV9 and TRBJ2-1, with D unclear. Germline CDR1 reads SGDLS; CDR2 reads YYNGEE. V shed 4 bases and J shed 9 bases, with 11 bases lying between them. The CDR3 is 12 amino acids. The CDR3 nucleotides read TGTGCCAGCAGCCGCTTTGGCTCTGAGCAGTTCTTC. Translating it yields CASSRFGSEQFF.

The chain uses TRBV2 and TRBJ2-1, with 7 positions matching TRBD1. The CDR3 has 13 residues. Germline loops: CDR1 SNHLY, CDR2 FYNNEI. V shed 7 bases and J 5 bases; nucleotides not matched to a gene: 5. The CDR3 reads CASNGQAHNEQFF. The CDR3 DNA reads TGTGCCAGCAACGGACAGGCCCACAATGAGCAGTTCTTC.

The chain employs TRBV19 and TRBJ1-5; 11 bases align to TRBD1. The germline V gene has CDR1 LNHDA and CDR2 SQIVND (reference sequence). This CDR3 has 14 residues. V dropped 10 bases and J dropped 5; count of bases not matched to a gene: 7. CDR3 in amino acids: CATTRTGGDQPQHF. The CDR3 DNA is TGTGCCACTACGAGGACAGGGGGCGATCAGCCCCAGCATTTT. The full variable domain, completed using reference TRBV19 and TRBJ1-5, is DGGITQSPKYLFRKEGQNVTLSCEQNLNHDAMYWYRQDPGQGLRLIYYSQIVNDFQKGDIAEGYSVSREKKESFPLTVTSAQKNPTAFYLCATTRTGGDQPQHFGDGTRLSIL.

V usage is TRBV27 and J usage is TRBJ2-3, with D perhaps matching TRBD2 (6 bases). Germline CDR1 is MNHEY and CDR2 is SMNVEV (reference sequence). This CDR3 is 15 amino acids long. The V end lost 6 bases, the J end lost 2 bases, and 15 bases lay between the germline ends. The CDR3 nucleotides read TGTGCCAGCAGCACAACTAGCTATAACACAGATACGCAGTATTTT. It codes for CASSTTSYNTDTQYF.